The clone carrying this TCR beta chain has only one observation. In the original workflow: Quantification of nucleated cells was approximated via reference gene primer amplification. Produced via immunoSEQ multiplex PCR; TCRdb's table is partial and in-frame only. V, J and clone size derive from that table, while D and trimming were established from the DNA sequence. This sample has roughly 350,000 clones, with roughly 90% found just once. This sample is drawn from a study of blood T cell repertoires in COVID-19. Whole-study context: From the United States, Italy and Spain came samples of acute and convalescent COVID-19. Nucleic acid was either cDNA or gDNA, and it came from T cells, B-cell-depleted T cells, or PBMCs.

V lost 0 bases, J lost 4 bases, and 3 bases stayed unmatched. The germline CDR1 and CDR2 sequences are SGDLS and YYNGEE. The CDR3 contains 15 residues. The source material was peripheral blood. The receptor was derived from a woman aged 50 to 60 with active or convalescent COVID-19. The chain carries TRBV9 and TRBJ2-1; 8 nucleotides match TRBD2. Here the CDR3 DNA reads TGTGCCAGCAGCGTAGTACTAGCGGATTACAATGAGCAGTTCTTC. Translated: CASSVVLADYNEQFF. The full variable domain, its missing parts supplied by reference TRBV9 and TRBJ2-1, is DSGVTQTPKHLITATGQRVTLRCSPRSGDLSVYWYQQSLDQGLQFLIQYYNGEERAKGNILERFSAQQFPDLHSELNLSSLELGDSALYFCASSVVLADYNEQFFGPGTRLTVL.